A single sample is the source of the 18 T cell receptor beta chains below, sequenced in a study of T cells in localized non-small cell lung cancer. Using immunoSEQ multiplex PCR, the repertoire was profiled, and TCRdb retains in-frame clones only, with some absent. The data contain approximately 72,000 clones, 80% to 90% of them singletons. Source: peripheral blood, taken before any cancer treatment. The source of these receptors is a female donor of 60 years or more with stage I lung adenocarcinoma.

The DNA of the CDR3 is TGCGCCAGCAGCTTTAGGACAGGGGATATGTCCTATGGCTACACCTTC. This sequence encodes CASSFRTGDMSYGYTF. V is TRBV5-1 and J is TRBJ1-2; 9 bases map to TRBD1. V lost 2 bases and J lost 4; bases outside the gene matches: 9. CDR1 and CDR2 (germline): SGHRS, YFSETQ. This CDR3 region has 16 residues.

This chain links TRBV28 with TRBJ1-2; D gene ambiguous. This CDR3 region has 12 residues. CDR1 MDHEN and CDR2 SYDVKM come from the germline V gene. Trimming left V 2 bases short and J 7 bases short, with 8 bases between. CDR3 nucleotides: TGTGCCAGCAGTTTAAGTCGGGGTGGCTACACCTTC. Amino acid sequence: CASSLSRGGYTF.

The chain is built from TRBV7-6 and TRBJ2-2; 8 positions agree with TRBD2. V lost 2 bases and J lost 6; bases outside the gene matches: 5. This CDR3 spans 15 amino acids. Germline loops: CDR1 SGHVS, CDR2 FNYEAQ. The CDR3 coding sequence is TGTGCCAGCAGCTTAACGGGACTAGATGCCGGGGAGCTGTTTTTT. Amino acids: CASSLTGLDAGELFF.

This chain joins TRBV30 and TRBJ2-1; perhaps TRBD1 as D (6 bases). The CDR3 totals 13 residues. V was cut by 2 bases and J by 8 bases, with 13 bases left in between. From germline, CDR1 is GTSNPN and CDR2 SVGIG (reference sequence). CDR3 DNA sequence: TGTGCCTGGAGTCGACAGGTCTCCGATGAGCAGTTCTTC. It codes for CAWSRQVSDEQFF.

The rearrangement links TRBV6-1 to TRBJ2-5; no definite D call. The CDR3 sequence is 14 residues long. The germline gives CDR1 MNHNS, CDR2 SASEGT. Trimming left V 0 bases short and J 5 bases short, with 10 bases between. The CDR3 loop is CASSEALGWETQYF. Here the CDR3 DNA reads TGTGCCAGCAGTGAAGCGCTGGGTTGGGAGACCCAGTACTTC.

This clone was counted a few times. CDR3 loop: CASSPPGTPQAEQYF. CDR3 nucleotides: TGTGCCAGCTCACCACCAGGGACACCGCAAGCCGAGCAGTACTTC. V gene TRBV18 combines with J gene TRBJ2-7; a weak D match, TRBD1 (6 bases). CDR1 is KGHSH and CDR2 is LQKENI in the germline V gene. The CDR3 is 15 residues long. The ends were cut back, 0 bases at V and 6 bases at J, with 15 bases in the middle.

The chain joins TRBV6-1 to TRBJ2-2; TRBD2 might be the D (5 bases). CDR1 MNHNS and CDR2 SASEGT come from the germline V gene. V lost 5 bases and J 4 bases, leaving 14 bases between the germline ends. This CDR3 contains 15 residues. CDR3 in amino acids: CASSSGAEVTGELFF. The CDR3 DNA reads TGTGCCAGCAGTAGCGGAGCGGAAGTCACCGGGGAGCTGTTTTTT.

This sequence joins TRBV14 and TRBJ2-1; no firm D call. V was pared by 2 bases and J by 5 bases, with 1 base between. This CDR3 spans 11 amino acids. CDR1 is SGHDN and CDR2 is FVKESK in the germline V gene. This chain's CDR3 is CASSQHNEQFF. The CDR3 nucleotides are TGTGCCAGCAGCCAACACAATGAGCAGTTCTTC.

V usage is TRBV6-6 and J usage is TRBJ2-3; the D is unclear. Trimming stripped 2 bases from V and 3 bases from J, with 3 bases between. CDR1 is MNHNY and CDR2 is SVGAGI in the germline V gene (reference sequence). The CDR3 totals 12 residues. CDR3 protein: CASSYGTDTQYF. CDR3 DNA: TGTGCCAGCAGTTACGGGACAGATACGCAGTATTTT.

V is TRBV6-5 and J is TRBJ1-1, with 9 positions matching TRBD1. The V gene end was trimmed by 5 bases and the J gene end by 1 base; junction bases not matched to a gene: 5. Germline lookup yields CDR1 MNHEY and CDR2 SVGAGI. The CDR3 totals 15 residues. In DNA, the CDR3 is TGTGCCAGCAGTCGTCCGGGACAGGGGAACACTGAAGCTTTCTTT. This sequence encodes CASSRPGQGNTEAFF.

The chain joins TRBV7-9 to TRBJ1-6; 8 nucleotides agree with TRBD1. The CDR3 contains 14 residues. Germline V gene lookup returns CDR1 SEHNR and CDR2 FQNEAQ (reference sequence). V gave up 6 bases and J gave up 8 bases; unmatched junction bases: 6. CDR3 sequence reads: CASRTDRGDSPLHF. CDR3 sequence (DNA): TGTGCCAGCAGAACCGACAGGGGTGATTCACCCCTCCACTTT.

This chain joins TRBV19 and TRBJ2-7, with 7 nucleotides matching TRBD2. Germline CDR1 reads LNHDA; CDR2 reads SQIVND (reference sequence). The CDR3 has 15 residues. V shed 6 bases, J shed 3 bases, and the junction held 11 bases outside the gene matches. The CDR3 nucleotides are TGTGCCAGTAGGAGAAGCGGGGAAAGTAACTACGAGCAGTACTTC. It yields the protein CASRRSGESNYEQYF. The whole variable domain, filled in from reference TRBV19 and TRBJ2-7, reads DGGITQSPKYLFRKEGQNVTLSCEQNLNHDAMYWYRQDPGQGLRLIYYSQIVNDFQKGDIAEGYSVSREKKESFPLTVTSAQKNPTAFYLCASRRSGESNYEQYFGPGTRLTVT.

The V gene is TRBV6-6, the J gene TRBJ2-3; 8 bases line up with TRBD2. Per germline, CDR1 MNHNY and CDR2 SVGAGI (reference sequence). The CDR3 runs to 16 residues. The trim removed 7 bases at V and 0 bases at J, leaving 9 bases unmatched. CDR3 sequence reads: CASTATGGDSTDTQYF. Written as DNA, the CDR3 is TGTGCCAGCACCGCCACCGGGGGGGACAGCACAGATACGCAGTATTTT.

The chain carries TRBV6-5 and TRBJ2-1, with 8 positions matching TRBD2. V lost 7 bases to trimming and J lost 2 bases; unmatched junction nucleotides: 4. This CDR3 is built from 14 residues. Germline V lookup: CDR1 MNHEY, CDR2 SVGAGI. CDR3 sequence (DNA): TGTGCCAGCACGCCGGGACTAGCCTACAATGAGCAGTTCTTC. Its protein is CASTPGLAYNEQFF.

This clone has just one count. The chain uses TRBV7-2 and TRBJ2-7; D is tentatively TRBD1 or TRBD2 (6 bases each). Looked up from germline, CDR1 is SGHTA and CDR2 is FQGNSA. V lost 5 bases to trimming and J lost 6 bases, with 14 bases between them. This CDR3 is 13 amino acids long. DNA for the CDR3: TGTGCCAGCAGCCTAATACAGGGACTCGAGCAGTACTTC. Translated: CASSLIQGLEQYF.

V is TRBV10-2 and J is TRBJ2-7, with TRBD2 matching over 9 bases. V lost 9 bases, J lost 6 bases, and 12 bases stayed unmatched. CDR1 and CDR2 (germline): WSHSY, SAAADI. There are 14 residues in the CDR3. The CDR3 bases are TGCGCCAGTAGGGGAGCGGGAGGCCGGCTCGAGCAGTACTTC. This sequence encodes CASRGAGGRLEQYF.

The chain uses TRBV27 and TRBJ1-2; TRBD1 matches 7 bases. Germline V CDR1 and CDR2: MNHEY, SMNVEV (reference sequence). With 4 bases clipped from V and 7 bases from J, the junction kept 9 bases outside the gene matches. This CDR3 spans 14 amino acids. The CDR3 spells CASSSRQGISGYTF. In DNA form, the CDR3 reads TGTGCCAGCAGTTCTAGACAGGGTATAAGTGGCTACACCTTC.

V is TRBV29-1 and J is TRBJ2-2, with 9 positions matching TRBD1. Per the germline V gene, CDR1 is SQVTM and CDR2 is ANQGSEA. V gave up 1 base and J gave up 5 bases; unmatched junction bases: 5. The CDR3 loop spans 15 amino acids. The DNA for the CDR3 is TGCAGCGTTGAAGGAGGGGACAGGGCTACCGGGGAGCTGTTTTTT. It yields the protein CSVEGGDRATGELFF.